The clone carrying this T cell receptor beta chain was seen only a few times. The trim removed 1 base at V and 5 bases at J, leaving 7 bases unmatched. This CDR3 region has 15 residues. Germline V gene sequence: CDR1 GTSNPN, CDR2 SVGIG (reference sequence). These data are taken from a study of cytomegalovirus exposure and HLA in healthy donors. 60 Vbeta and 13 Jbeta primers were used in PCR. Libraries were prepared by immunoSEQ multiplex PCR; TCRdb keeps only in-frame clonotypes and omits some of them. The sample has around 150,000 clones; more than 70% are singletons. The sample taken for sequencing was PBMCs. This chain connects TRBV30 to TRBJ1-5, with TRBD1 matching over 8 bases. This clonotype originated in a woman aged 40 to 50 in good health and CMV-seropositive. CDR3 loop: CAWSEGTGFHQPQHF. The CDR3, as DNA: TGTGCCTGGAGTGAAGGGACAGGCTTCCATCAGCCCCAGCATTTT.